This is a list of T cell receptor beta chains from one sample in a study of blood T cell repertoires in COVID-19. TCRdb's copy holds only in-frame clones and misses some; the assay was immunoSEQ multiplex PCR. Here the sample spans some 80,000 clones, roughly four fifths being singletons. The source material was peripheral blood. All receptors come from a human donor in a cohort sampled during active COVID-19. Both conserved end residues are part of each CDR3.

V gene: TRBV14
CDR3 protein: CASSQGASYEQYF

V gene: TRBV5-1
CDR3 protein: CASSGGSGGANVLTF

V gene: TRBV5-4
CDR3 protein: CASSTGGQDLETQYF

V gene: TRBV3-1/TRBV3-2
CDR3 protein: CASSSSGHAATNEKLFF

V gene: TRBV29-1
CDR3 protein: CSAIRQGGYGYTF

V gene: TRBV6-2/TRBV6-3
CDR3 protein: CASSFPGQGGTEAFF

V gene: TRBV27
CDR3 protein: CASSLSGGIRNEKLFF

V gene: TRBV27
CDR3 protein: CASSFRVGNQPQHF

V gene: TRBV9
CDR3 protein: CASSVAGGPMRALEQYF

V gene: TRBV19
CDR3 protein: CASSRQDSGANVLTF